Listed below are T cell receptor beta chains from one sample, sequenced in a study of blood T cell repertoires in COVID-19. The assay was immunoSEQ multiplex PCR, and TCRdb's table has in-frame clones only and misses some. The table records about 250,000 clones, about nine tenths of them present only once. Sequencing input: PBMCs or T cells enriched from blood (not recorded which). The receptors originated from a man younger than 30 who had recovered from COVID-19. Both conserved end residues are part of each CDR3. The order of the fields is V gene, clone size, J gene, D gene, CDR3 protein, CDR3 DNA. A D gene is named only where the DNA matches it firmly. Part of the rows lack a size; the others show once, few, many or a class for expanded clones.

TRBV14	NA	TRBJ1-3	TRBD1	CASSQTGGSGNTIYF	TGTGCCAGCAGCCAAACAGGGGGTTCTGGAAACACCATATATTTT
TRBV28	NA	TRBJ1-5	NA	CASSLIGNQPQHF	TGTGCCAGCAGTTTGATAGGCAATCAGCCCCAGCATTTT
TRBV5-1	few	TRBJ2-2	TRBD2	CASSLGGLAVTGELFF	TGCGCCAGCAGCTTGGGAGGACTAGCCGTAACCGGGGAGCTGTTTTTT
TRBV7-8	NA	TRBJ1-1	NA	CASSLVPGAENTEAFF	TGTGCCAGCAGCTTAGTTCCAGGGGCCGAGAACACTGAAGCTTTCTTT
TRBV10-1	NA	TRBJ1-1	TRBD1	CASSEYRGRPAFF	TGCGCCAGCAGTGAGTACAGGGGGCGCCCGGCTTTCTTT
TRBV30	NA	TRBJ2-5	NA	CAWSYGFRETQYF	TGTGCCTGGAGTTACGGTTTCCGGGAGACCCAGTACTTC
TRBV28	NA	TRBJ1-2	TRBD1	CASSLGRDRGHYGYTF	TGTGCCAGCAGCTTGGGTCGGGACAGGGGCCACTATGGCTACACCTTC
TRBV28	NA	TRBJ1-3	TRBD1	CASSSTGTGDGNTIYF	TGTGCCAGCAGTTCGACCGGGACAGGGGACGGAAACACCATATATTTT
TRBV5-6	NA	TRBJ2-3	TRBD1	CASSQRTGGAPDTQYF	TGTGCCAGCAGCCAGAGGACAGGGGGCGCCCCAGATACGCAGTATTTT
TRBV3-1/TRBV3-2	once	TRBJ1-1	NA	CASSQVPRAPEAFF	TGTGCCAGCAGCCAAGTTCCGAGGGCCCCTGAAGCTTTCTTT
TRBV11-2	NA	TRBJ2-7	NA	CASSFEILDYEQYF	TGTGCCAGCAGCTTTGAGATCCTTGACTACGAGCAGTACTTC
TRBV11-3	NA	TRBJ1-1	NA	CASRLRDTILNTEAFF	TGTGCCAGCCGCCTCCGGGACACTATACTGAACACTGAAGCTTTCTTT
TRBV11-2	once	TRBJ2-1	TRBD2	CASSSRLSGGLYNEQFF	TGTGCCAGCAGCTCACGTCTGAGCGGGGGATTGTACAATGAGCAGTTCTTC
TRBV12-3/TRBV12-4	NA	TRBJ1-2	TRBD1	CASSFGTGGDYTF	TGTGCCAGCAGTTTTGGGACAGGGGGGGACTACACCTTC
TRBV28	NA	TRBJ1-4	NA	CASSLAGRGEKLFF	TGTGCCAGCAGTTTGGCGGGACGGGGTGAAAAACTGTTTTTT
TRBV18	once	TRBJ1-4	NA	CASSRDTPTNEKLFF	TGTGCCAGCTCAAGGGACACCCCAACTAATGAAAAACTGTTTTTT
TRBV23-1	NA	TRBJ2-7	NA	CASSHRDFGGWF	TGCGCCAGCAGTCACCGGGACTTCGGGGGTTGGTTC
TRBV3-1/TRBV3-2	NA	TRBJ2-7	TRBD1	CASSRLGQGSYEQYF	TGTGCCAGCAGCCGGCTGGGACAGGGGAGCTACGAGCAGTACTTC
TRBV28	few	TRBJ2-2	NA	CASSTLGETGELFF	TGTGCCAGCAGTACTCTTGGGGAGACCGGGGAGCTGTTTTTT
TRBV4-1	few	TRBJ2-7	NA	CASSQEALRRSGEQYF	TGCGCCAGCAGCCAAGAGGCGCTAAGGAGGTCCGGCGAGCAGTACTTC
TRBV18	NA	TRBJ2-7	TRBD1	CASSQSGTGRVEQYF	TGTGCCAGCTCACAATCCGGGACAGGGAGAGTCGAGCAGTACTTC
TRBV13	few	TRBJ1-2	NA	CASSFTRSFYGYTF	TGTGCCAGCAGCTTTACCAGGTCCTTTTATGGCTACACCTTC
TRBV19	NA	TRBJ1-5	NA	CASSIDLADYSNQPQHF	TGTGCCAGTAGTATAGATCTGGCAGATTATAGCAATCAGCCCCAGCATTTT
TRBV30	NA	TRBJ2-7	NA	CAWSVKSDEAEQYF	TGTGCCTGGAGTGTAAAGTCCGATGAAGCCGAGCAGTACTTC
TRBV7-9	NA	TRBJ2-3	NA	CASSPGSGTDTQYF	TGTGCCAGCAGCCCAGGGTCGGGCACAGATACGCAGTATTTT
TRBV27	NA	TRBJ2-2	TRBD1	CASSFSFAGQGVGELFF	TGTGCCAGCAGTTTTTCTTTTGCGGGACAGGGGGTCGGGGAGCTGTTTTTT
TRBV19	NA	TRBJ1-4	TRBD1	CASSIGGQGRKKLFF	TGTGCCAGTAGTATAGGGGGACAGGGGAGGAAAAAACTGTTTTTT
TRBV5-1	NA	TRBJ2-7	TRBD1	CASSLPGQTGEQYF	TGCGCCAGCAGCTTACCGGGACAGACGGGCGAGCAGTACTTC